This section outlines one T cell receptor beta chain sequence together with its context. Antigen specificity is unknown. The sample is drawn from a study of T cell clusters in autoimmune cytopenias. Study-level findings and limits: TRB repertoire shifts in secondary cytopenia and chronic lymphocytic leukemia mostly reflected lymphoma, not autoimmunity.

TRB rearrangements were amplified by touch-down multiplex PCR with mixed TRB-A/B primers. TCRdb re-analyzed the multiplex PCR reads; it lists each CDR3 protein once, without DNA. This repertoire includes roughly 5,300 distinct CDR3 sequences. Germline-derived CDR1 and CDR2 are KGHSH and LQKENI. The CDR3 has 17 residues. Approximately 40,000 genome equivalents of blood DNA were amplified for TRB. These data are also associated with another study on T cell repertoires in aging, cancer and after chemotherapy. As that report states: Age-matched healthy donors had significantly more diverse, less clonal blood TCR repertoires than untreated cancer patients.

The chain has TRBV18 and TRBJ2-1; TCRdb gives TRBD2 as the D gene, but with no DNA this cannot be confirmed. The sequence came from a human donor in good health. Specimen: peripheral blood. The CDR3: CASSPRAGASSYNEQFF.